The 21 T cell receptor beta chains reported below all come from one sample, sequenced in a study of blood T cell repertoires in COVID-19. Assay used: immunoSEQ multiplex PCR; TCRdb lists only in-frame clones, some missing. Of hundreds of thousands of clones in the sample, approximately 92% were seen once. The sequenced material came from PBMCs or T cells enriched from blood (not recorded which). The receptor source for this set is a woman aged 18-29 years who had recovered from COVID-19.

The V call is TRBV3-1 (or the pseudogene TRBV3-2), the J call TRBJ1-1; D not certain. This CDR3 spans 13 amino acids. Germline V gives CDR1 LGHDT, CDR2 YNNKEL (reference sequence). Trimming pared 4 bases from V and 4 bases from J, leaving 10 bases between. CDR3 sequence: CASSLRGFTEAFF. Written as DNA, the CDR3 is TGTGCCAGCAGCCTCCGGGGTTTCACTGAAGCTTTCTTT.

The chain has TRBV12-3 or TRBV12-4 and TRBJ1-1, with 10 bases fitting TRBD1. V gave up 5 bases and J gave up 11 bases; unmatched junction bases: 8. CDR3 length equals 13 residues. The CDR3 bases are TGTGCCAGCAGTAAGGGACAGGGGATGGCGGCTTTCTTT. This codes for CASSKGQGMAAFF.

The rearrangement uses TRBV6-5 and TRBJ1-2, with 9 bases aligning to TRBD1. The V and J ends lost 7 bases and 5 bases, in that order; junction bases with no gene match: 5. CDR3 length equals 13 residues. Germline lookup yields CDR1 MNHEY and CDR2 SVGAGI. DNA for the CDR3: TGTGCCAGCACCCAACAGGGGGCGTATGGCTACACCTTC. Protein product: CASTQQGAYGYTF.

The gene calls are TRBV11-3 and TRBJ2-3; D ambiguous. Germline CDR1 SGHNT, CDR2 YENEEA. The CDR3 is made up of 13 amino acids. The germline V and J ends were trimmed by 5 bases and 1 base, with 7 bases remaining between them. CDR3 residues: CASSPTGTDTQYF. The CDR3 DNA follows: TGTGCCAGCAGCCCTACGGGCACAGATACGCAGTATTTT.

The genes are TRBV7-9 and TRBJ1-5; D call uncertain. The CDR3 has 17 residues. V lost 0 bases to trimming and J lost 10 bases, with 22 bases between them. CDR1 is SEHNR and CDR2 is FQNEAQ in the germline V gene (reference sequence). This CDR3 reads CASSLAPPVGTWSPQHF. In DNA form, the CDR3 reads TGTGCCAGCAGCTTAGCTCCGCCCGTCGGTACGTGGTCTCCCCAGCATTTT.

V and J are TRBV28 and TRBJ2-2; 12 bases are a match to TRBD2. Germline V gene sequence: CDR1 MDHEN, CDR2 SYDVKM. Trimming cost V 8 bases and J 5 bases; bases outside gene matches: 6. This CDR3 spans 15 amino acids. CDR3 protein: CASGFGLAGTGELFF. The CDR3 nucleotides read TGTGCCAGCGGATTCGGACTAGCGGGGACCGGGGAGCTGTTTTTT.

The chain uses TRBV18 and TRBJ2-7, with D perhaps matching TRBD1 (5 bases). The CDR3 contains 18 residues. V was clipped by 4 bases and J by 2 bases, with 24 bases between them. CDR1 and CDR2 from the germline V gene are KGHSH and LQKENI. CDR3 coding DNA: TGTGCCAGCTCACTGACGACCAGGGCGACCGGCCGAGCCTACGAGCAGTACTTC. Its protein product is CASSLTTRATGRAYEQYF. Filled out from reference TRBV18 and TRBJ2-7, the complete variable domain reads NAGVMQNPRHLVRRRGQEARLRCSPMKGHSHVYWYRQLPEEGLKFMVYLQKENIIDESGMPKERFSAEFPKEGPSILRIQQVVRGDSAAYFCASSLTTRATGRAYEQYFGPGTRLTVT.

This sequence joins TRBV7-8 and TRBJ1-1; D is ambiguous. The V end lost 2 bases, the J end lost 1 base, and 5 bases lay between the germline ends. This CDR3 has 13 amino acids. The V gene's germline CDR1 is SGHVS and CDR2 FQNEAQ. This CDR3 reads CASSLSSNTEAFF. In DNA, the CDR3 is TGTGCCAGCAGCTTATCTTCGAACACTGAAGCTTTCTTT.

The chain joins TRBV4-1 to TRBJ1-4; D not certain. The CDR3 runs to 16 residues. In germline, CDR1 is MGHRA, CDR2 YSYEKL. V dropped 0 bases and J dropped 7 bases, with 15 bases sitting between them. In DNA, the CDR3 is TGCGCCAGCAGCCAAGACCGGGGAGGACTCGGTGAAAAACTGTTTTTT. This codes for CASSQDRGGLGEKLFF.

The V call is TRBV11-2, the J call TRBJ1-4; D unclear. The CDR3 is 15 residues long. Between the trimmed V and J ends, which lost 5 bases and 8 bases, there was a span of 18 bases. Germline lookup yields CDR1 SGHAT and CDR2 FQNNGV. DNA of the CDR3: TGTGCCAGCAGCGCCCGCGCCCCTCGAGGAGAAAAACTGTTTTTT. This sequence encodes CASSARAPRGEKLFF.

J is TRBJ2-3 and V is TRBV5-1, with 7 bases lining up with TRBD1. Germline V CDR1 and CDR2: SGHRS, YFSETQ. The J segment lost 4 bases and the V segment lost 0 bases, leaving 5 bases of the junction unmatched. This CDR3 region has 15 residues. The chain's CDR3 is CASSLATRGSDTQYF. For the CDR3, the DNA is TGCGCCAGCAGCTTGGCCACCAGGGGGTCAGATACGCAGTATTTT.

The gene calls are TRBV18 and TRBJ2-3; TRBD2 agrees at 15 bases. The CDR3 length is 19 residues. The J segment lost 4 bases and the V segment lost 3 bases, leaving 11 bases of the junction unmatched. CDR1 and CDR2 from the germline V gene are KGHSH and LQKENI. CDR3 region: CASSPGTSGGSVASDTQYF. The CDR3 DNA reads as TGTGCCAGCTCACCCGGGACTAGCGGGGGGTCCGTCGCTTCAGATACGCAGTATTTT.

This chain uses TRBV10-3 with TRBJ1-1; 9 bases match TRBD1. The junction had 10 bases not matched to a gene; V was cut back by 10 bases and J by 4 bases. CDR1 is ENHRY, CDR2 SYGVKD, per germline. The CDR3 runs to 14 residues. CDR3 region: CATHVGQGITEAFF. DNA for the CDR3: TGTGCCACACATGTCGGACAGGGGATCACTGAAGCTTTCTTT.

This chain connects TRBV18 to TRBJ2-1; TRBD2 agrees at 9 bases. Losses at the gene ends were 4 bases for V and 3 bases for J; bases not matched to a gene: 13. The length of the CDR3 is 18 residues. Germline values: CDR1 KGHSH, CDR2 LQKENI. The CDR3 DNA is TGTGCCAGCTCACTCAACCGGGCCAAGCGGGGGGACTACAATGAGCAGTTCTTC. Translating it yields CASSLNRAKRGDYNEQFF.

The chain recombines TRBV7-9 with TRBJ1-1; the match to TRBD1 covers 9 bases. Per germline, CDR1 SEHNR and CDR2 FQNEAQ (reference sequence). Germline trimming cut 5 bases from V and 4 bases from J; bases unmatched to any gene: 5. This CDR3 spans 14 amino acids. The CDR3 loop is CASSIQGAGTEAFF. Here the CDR3 DNA reads TGTGCCAGCAGCATACAGGGGGCAGGCACTGAAGCTTTCTTT.

The chain couples TRBV28 to TRBJ2-7; TRBD1 matches 7 bases. V lost 2 bases, J lost 6 bases, and 1 base stayed unmatched. In germline, CDR1 is MDHEN, CDR2 SYDVKM. The CDR3 sequence is 12 residues long. The CDR3 protein is CASSLNRGEQYF. CDR3 bases: TGTGCCAGCAGTTTAAACAGGGGCGAGCAGTACTTC.

The chain couples TRBV4-1 to TRBJ2-2, with TRBD2 matching 7 bases. The V gene's germline CDR1 is MGHRA and CDR2 YSYEKL. V lost 3 bases, J lost 7 bases, and 2 bases stayed unmatched. The CDR3 is made up of 13 amino acids. CDR3 sequence (DNA): TGCGCCAGCAGCCATCCGGGAGGCGGGGAGCTGTTTTTT. Its protein product is CASSHPGGGELFF.

This clone was recorded only once. The chain uses TRBV5-1 and TRBJ2-3; TRBD1 matches 7 bases. The CDR3 covers 15 residues. Per germline, CDR1 SGHRS and CDR2 YFSETQ. Trimming at V came to 2 bases and at J to 1 base, leaving 4 bases not matched to a gene. CDR3 amino acids: CASSLTGARTDTQYF. Here the CDR3 DNA reads TGCGCCAGCAGCTTAACAGGGGCCCGCACAGATACGCAGTATTTT. The full variable domain, with the rest looked up from reference TRBV5-1 and TRBJ2-3, is KAGVTQTPRYLIKTRGQQVTLSCSPISGHRSVSWYQQTPGQGLQFLFEYFSETQRNKGNFPGRFSGRQFSNSRSEMNVSTLELGDSALYLCASSLTGARTDTQYFGPGTRLTVL.

The chain couples TRBV6-5 to TRBJ1-2, with 11 bases identical to TRBD1. This CDR3 is 15 amino acids long. The ends lost 3 bases at V and 11 bases at J; junction bases unmatched: 11. Germline lookup yields CDR1 MNHEY and CDR2 SVGAGI. The CDR3 coding sequence is TGTGCCAGCAGTTATCAGCCGGGACAGGGGGATTTGTACACCTTC. Its protein product is CASSYQPGQGDLYTF.

The J gene is TRBJ2-1, the V gene TRBV9; a possible D gene is TRBD2 (6 bases). The CDR3 covers 15 residues. Trimming took off 0 bases at V and 8 bases at J, with 15 bases between the two ends. CDR1 and CDR2 (germline): SGDLS, YYNGEE. The CDR3 loop reads CASSVGGTLGYEQFF. CDR3 DNA sequence: TGTGCCAGCAGCGTAGGGGGGACTCTGGGCTATGAGCAGTTCTTC.

This clone was seen a few times. This rearrangement joins TRBV5-1 to TRBJ1-1; 7 bases are a match to TRBD1. This CDR3 has 13 residues. Germline CDR1 reads SGHRS; CDR2 reads YFSETQ. The V segment lost 1 base and the J segment 4 bases; nucleotides outside the gene matches: 1. This chain's CDR3 is CASSLQGGTEAFF. CDR3 DNA: TGCGCCAGCAGCTTGCAGGGGGGCACTGAAGCTTTCTTT.